This is a list of T cell receptor beta chains from one sample in a study of T cells in Graves' hyperthyroidism and ophthalmopathy. TCRdb reprocessed the multiplex PCR reads with MiXCR, giving one entry per CDR3 protein. The sample carries 800,000 or so distinct CDR3 sequences, roughly 40% recorded once. The source material was blood. All receptors come from a man younger than 35 with Graves' hyperthyroidism. Each CDR3 is given with its conserved first and last residue. Each record gives: J gene, D gene, V gene, clone size, CDR3 DNA, CDR3 protein. D genes are given only for firm matches. The size of a clone is reported for some rows only, either as once, few or many, or as a class for expanded clones.

J: TRBJ2-7; D: .; V: TRBV15; size: .; DNA: TGTGCCACCAGCAGCTGGGTTAGGGGACCACTATACTTC; CDR3: CATSSWVRGPLYF
J: TRBJ1-6; D: .; V: TRBV19; size: few; DNA: TGTGCCAGTAGGGGAGAAGGGGCTTATAATTCACCCCTCCACTTT; CDR3: CASRGEGAYNSPLHF
J: TRBJ1-5; D: .; V: TRBV15; size: many; DNA: TGTGCCACCAGCGAAGGGTGGGGTCAGCCCCAGCATTTT; CDR3: CATSEGWGQPQHF
J: TRBJ1-5; D: .; V: TRBV12-3/TRBV12-4; size: few; DNA: TGTGCCAGCAGTTTAGGTCAGAATAGCAATCAGCCCCAGCATTTT; CDR3: CASSLGQNSNQPQHF
J: TRBJ1-2; D: .; V: TRBV7-9; size: many; DNA: TGTGCCAGCAGCTTAGCCTCCCCCCGCTACACCTTC; CDR3: CASSLASPRYTF
J: TRBJ1-1; D: .; V: TRBV5-1; size: .; DNA: TGCGCCAGCAGCCAAGGACCGCTGTTAGCGAGCACTGAAACTTTCTTT; CDR3: CASSQGPLLASTETFF
J: TRBJ2-7; D: .; V: TRBV5-1; size: .; DNA: TGCGCCAGCAGCTTGGGGGACGTAGCCTACGAGCAGTACTTC; CDR3: CASSLGDVAYEQYF
J: TRBJ2-5; D: .; V: TRBV11-2; size: few; DNA: TGCGCCAGCAGCCAAGAAGGGGGCCAAGAGACCCAGTACTTC; CDR3: CASSQEGGQETQYF
J: TRBJ1-5; D: .; V: TRBV2; size: many; DNA: TGTGCCAGCAGTGAAGCAGTAAGGGGCAATCAGCCCCAGCATTTT; CDR3: CASSEAVRGNQPQHF
J: TRBJ2-5; D: TRBD2; V: TRBV7-2; size: many; DNA: TGTGCCAGCAGCTTCCACGCGGGGGCCCAGTACTTC; CDR3: CASSFHAGAQYF
J: TRBJ2-3; D: TRBD2; V: TRBV7-2; size: .; DNA: TGTGCCAGCAGCTTAGGTAGCGGGAACACAGATACGCAGTATTTT; CDR3: CASSLGSGNTDTQYF
J: TRBJ2-7; D: TRBD1; V: TRBV20-1; size: few; DNA: TGCAGTGCTAGGAATCCGGGACAGGGCTTGCAGGAGCAGTACTTC; CDR3: CSARNPGQGLQEQYF
J: TRBJ2-7; D: .; V: TRBV5-1; size: .; DNA: TGCGCCAGCAGCTTGGAAGTGGGGGGATACGAGCAGTACTTC; CDR3: CASSLEVGGYEQYF
J: TRBJ2-2; D: .; V: TRBV7-9; size: few; DNA: TGTGCCAGCAGCTTAGTAGGAGGAGGCGGGGAGCTGTTTTTT; CDR3: CASSLVGGGGELFF
J: TRBJ2-5; D: .; V: TRBV7-9; size: many; DNA: TGTGCCAGCAGCTTAGCGCCCCAGTCCCAAGAGACCCAGTACTTC; CDR3: CASSLAPQSQETQYF
J: TRBJ1-1; D: .; V: TRBV12-3/TRBV12-4; size: .; DNA: TGTGCCACCCGGTTAGAGAACACTGAAGCTTTCTTT; CDR3: CATRLENTEAFF